The T cell receptor (beta chain) under discussion was sequenced for a study of blood T cell repertoires in COVID-19. As for the study in general: Sites across the United States, Italy and Spain contributed samples from acute and convalescent COVID-19. Nucleic acid was either cDNA or gDNA, and it came from T cells, B-cell-depleted T cells, or PBMCs.

The CDR3 has 15 residues. V dropped 2 bases and J dropped 1 base, with 11 bases sitting between them. CDR1 and CDR2 from the germline V gene are MNHNS and SASEGT. How the authors handled the data: Estimation of nucleated cell counts relied on the amplification of reference gene primers. Assay used: immunoSEQ multiplex PCR; TCRdb lists only in-frame clones, some missing. That table furnishes V, J and clone size, whereas the DNA furnished D and trimming. The table has approximately 130,000 clones, 70% to 90% seen once. Source material: peripheral blood. This clonotype was sampled from a woman aged 50 to 65 who had recovered from COVID-19. J is TRBJ1-1 and V is TRBV6-1; D might be TRBD1 (5 bases). This chain's CDR3 is CASSELGRENTEAFF. The DNA for the CDR3 is TGTGCCAGCAGTGAATTGGGCAGGGAGAACACTGAAGCTTTCTTT.